The 20 T cell receptor beta chains below all came from one sample that was sequenced in a study of blood T cell repertoires in COVID-19. Only in-frame clones appear in the TCRdb table, and some are missing; sequencing was by immunoSEQ multiplex PCR. The table has roughly 300,000 clones, nearly 90% seen once. Sample: peripheral blood. These receptors were taken from a woman in her twenties or thirties with COVID-19, enrolled during active disease.

This clone is a singleton in its sample. The gene calls are TRBV7-9 and TRBJ2-4; possible D gene TRBD2, 6 bases. Trimming left V 3 bases short and J 7 bases short, with 10 bases between. The CDR3 length is 13 residues. Germline-derived CDR1 and CDR2 are SEHNR and FQNEAQ (reference sequence). CDR3 coding DNA: TGTGCCAGCAGCTTGGGGGGATGGAACATTCAGTACTTC. Translated: CASSLGGWNIQYF.

This clone was recorded once. At one boundary the junction diverges from the germline segment, which might be a read error. The V call is TRBV7-4, the J call TRBJ1-4; D remains ambiguous. From germline, CDR1 is SGHVT and CDR2 SQSDAQ. The length of the CDR3 is 18 residues. The CDR3 here is CASGFRRQFLVLRFKLFF. CDR3 DNA: TGTGCCAGCGGCTTCCGGCGGCAGTTCCTCGTATTGCGGTTTAAACTGTTTTTT.

The rearrangement uses TRBV5-4 and TRBJ2-5; TRBD2 matches at 7 bases. The length of the CDR3 is 15 residues. The V and J ends lost 3 bases and 2 bases, in that order; junction bases with no gene match: 7. From germline, CDR1 is SGHNT and CDR2 YYREEE (reference sequence). CDR3 sequence reads: CASSWGGRQQETQYF. The CDR3 DNA sequence: TGTGCCAGCAGCTGGGGGGGTCGGCAGCAAGAGACCCAGTACTTC.

The chain couples TRBV11-3 to TRBJ1-1; D might be TRBD1 (5 bases). Trimming stripped 5 bases from V and 2 bases from J, with 9 bases between. Germline V lookup: CDR1 SGHNT, CDR2 YENEEA. CDR3 length equals 13 residues. The CDR3 reads CASSEQANTEAFF. The CDR3 DNA is TGTGCCAGCAGCGAACAGGCTAACACTGAAGCTTTCTTT.

The rearrangement joins TRBV2 to TRBJ1-1; 7 nucleotides agree with TRBD1. The junction had 7 bases not matched to a gene; V was cut back by 1 base and J by 8 bases. CDR1 is SNHLY, CDR2 FYNNEI, per germline. The CDR3 contains 14 residues. DNA of the CDR3: TGTGCCAGCAGTGAAGAACAGGGGTTAGGCGAAGCTTTCTTT. Translated, it gives CASSEEQGLGEAFF.

The chain has TRBV29-1 and TRBJ1-2; TRBD1 agrees at 7 bases. The CDR3 length is 14 residues. The V and J ends lost 3 bases and 0 bases, in that order; junction bases with no gene match: 4. The germline V gene has CDR1 SQVTM and CDR2 ANQGSEA. The CDR3 DNA sequence: TGCAGCGTTGACAGGGGGGTAGCTAACTATGGCTACACCTTC. Its protein product is CSVDRGVANYGYTF.

The chain links TRBV6-5 to TRBJ1-2, with 7 positions matching TRBD1. Trimming at V came to 8 bases and at J to 1 base, leaving 4 bases not matched to a gene. Germline loops: CDR1 MNHEY, CDR2 SVGAGI. There are 13 residues in the CDR3. The CDR3 sequence: CASHRDSNYGYTF. Written as DNA, the CDR3 is TGTGCCAGCCATAGGGACAGTAACTATGGCTACACCTTC.

This clone appeared a few times. V and J are TRBV2 and TRBJ1-1; D gene ambiguous. Germline assignment: CDR1 SNHLY and CDR2 FYNNEI. The CDR3 is 11 residues long. The CDR3 reads CASRRDTEAFF. DNA of the CDR3: TGTGCATCCAGGCGGGACACTGAAGCTTTCTTT.

The V call is TRBV6-6, the J call TRBJ1-1; 8 bases line up with TRBD1. Germline CDR1 MNHNY, CDR2 SVGAGI (reference sequence). V was clipped by 7 bases and J by 7 bases; unmatched bases: 8. The CDR3 contains 13 residues. The CDR3 is CASTSRGPGEAFF. The CDR3 region has the DNA TGTGCCAGCACCAGCAGGGGGCCGGGTGAAGCTTTCTTT.

This clone was counted many times. This chain connects TRBV30 to TRBJ2-7, with no clear D. CDR1 and CDR2 from the germline V gene are GTSNPN and SVGIG (reference sequence). The V and J ends lost 1 base and 3 bases respectively, with 4 bases between them. The CDR3 runs 11 residues. This CDR3 reads CAWSGGYEQYF. CDR3 nucleotides: TGTGCCTGGAGTGGAGGCTACGAGCAGTACTTC.

The J gene is TRBJ1-1, the V gene TRBV5-1, with TRBD1 identical over 10 bases. Germline loops: CDR1 SGHRS, CDR2 YFSETQ. The V and J ends lost 2 bases and 1 base, in that order; junction bases with no gene match: 5. This CDR3 contains 16 residues. The CDR3 is CASSLGTGAWNTEAFF. For the CDR3, the DNA is TGCGCCAGCAGCTTAGGGACAGGGGCCTGGAACACTGAAGCTTTCTTT.

The CDR3 DNA reads as TGCGCCAGCAGCTTGGGGGACTACAACGAAGAGACCCAGTACTTC. Translating it yields CASSLGDYNEETQYF. The rearrangement uses TRBV5-1 and TRBJ2-5, with 7 bases identical to TRBD2. The germline CDR1 and CDR2 sequences are SGHRS and YFSETQ. The CDR3 consists of 15 residues. The V segment lost 0 bases and the J segment 3 bases; nucleotides outside the gene matches: 5.

V gene TRBV30 combines with J gene TRBJ1-2, with D uncertain. The CDR3 consists of 14 residues. The V gene's germline CDR1 is GTSNPN and CDR2 SVGIG (reference sequence). V was cut by 2 bases and J by 4 bases, with 14 bases left in between. The CDR3 here is CAWSPSSSLYGYTF. CDR3 nucleotide sequence: TGTGCCTGGAGTCCTAGTTCCTCCCTCTATGGCTACACCTTC.

This clone has only a few counts. V and J are TRBV11-2 and TRBJ2-7; 7 bases agree with TRBD1. The germline gives CDR1 SGHAT, CDR2 FQNNGV. The CDR3 totals 14 residues. Losses at the gene ends were 2 bases for V and 3 bases for J; bases not matched to a gene: 4. CDR3: CASSLIRGNYEQYF. CDR3 nucleotide sequence: TGTGCCAGCAGCTTAATCAGGGGGAACTACGAGCAGTACTTC.

This clone was seen a handful of times. The chain links TRBV2 to TRBJ2-1; the D gene is possibly TRBD1 (5 bases). Germline CDR1 is SNHLY and CDR2 is FYNNEI. Trimming took 10 bases from V and 4 from J, leaving 8 bases between them. There are 11 residues in the CDR3. CDR3 region: CATQGYNEQFF. DNA for the CDR3: TGTGCCACCCAGGGTTACAATGAGCAGTTCTTC.

The chain recombines TRBV2 with TRBJ1-4, with a tentative D call TRBD1 (5 bases). The CDR3 runs to 13 residues. Trimming pared 3 bases from V and 7 bases from J, leaving 9 bases between. Germline CDR1 is SNHLY and CDR2 is FYNNEI. The CDR3 loop is CASSEDMGEKLFF. The CDR3, as DNA: TGTGCCAGCAGTGAGGACATGGGTGAAAAACTGTTTTTT.

This clone is a singleton in its sample. V is TRBV7-9 and J is TRBJ1-2; TRBD1 matches 8 bases. J lost 8 bases, V lost 7 bases, and 6 bases had no gene match. In germline, CDR1 is SEHNR, CDR2 FQNEAQ (reference sequence). The CDR3 is 12 amino acids. CDR3 nucleotides: TGTGCCAGCACCCGGGGACAGGAGGGCTACACCTTC. Amino acid sequence: CASTRGQEGYTF.

The rearrangement joins TRBV11-2 to TRBJ2-5; D unclear. The CDR3 covers 14 residues. The germline CDR1 and CDR2 sequences are SGHAT and FQNNGV. Between the trimmed V and J ends, which lost 2 bases and 5 bases, there was a span of 12 bases. The CDR3 DNA reads TGTGCCAGCAGCTTATTCCAAGGAGAGGAGACCCAGTACTTC. This gives the protein CASSLFQGEETQYF.

The V call is TRBV6-5, the J call TRBJ2-7; 9 positions agree with TRBD1. CDR3 length: 15 amino acids. CDR1 is MNHEY, CDR2 SVGAGI, per germline. The junction had 2 bases not matched to a gene; V was cut back by 2 bases and J by 0 bases. The chain's CDR3 is CASSYGQGISYEQYF. In DNA form, the CDR3 reads TGTGCCAGCAGTTACGGACAGGGGATCTCCTACGAGCAGTACTTC.

The V and J genes are TRBV29-1 and TRBJ1-4, with D maybe TRBD1 (6 bases). This CDR3 contains 11 residues. V was shortened by 2 bases and J by 14 bases, with 12 bases between the two germline ends. Germline V gene data show CDR1 as SQVTM and CDR2 as ANQGSEA. The CDR3 DNA follows: TGCAGCGTTGAAACCGCGAGGGGGCTGTTTTTT. This sequence encodes CSVETARGLFF.